This T cell receptor beta chain originates from a study of blood T cell repertoires in COVID-19. Study details: The United States, Italy and Spain provided the acute and convalescent COVID-19 samples. PBMCs, B-cell-depleted T cells, or T cells were the source of the cDNA or gDNA that made up the material.

In the original workflow: Amplification with reference gene primers provided the estimates of nucleated cell counts. TCRdb keeps only in-frame clones here, not all; method: immunoSEQ multiplex PCR. That table gives V, J and clone size, and the DNA gave D and trimming. The repertoire holds 120,000 or so clones, with 60% to 80% as singletons. Sample: peripheral blood. The source of this sequence is a man in his sixties with acute or convalescent COVID-19.

CDR3 sequence reads: CASSLEATGLVTDTQYF. The CDR3 region has the DNA TGTGCCAGCAGCTTAGAGGCTACAGGGTTGGTCACAGATACGCAGTATTTT. The rearrangement links TRBV7-2 to TRBJ2-3; D perhaps matches TRBD1 (6 bases). The CDR3 runs 17 residues. V dropped 1 base and J dropped 2 bases, with 16 bases sitting between them. Germline CDR1 reads SGHTA; CDR2 reads FQGNSA. The full variable domain, with the rest looked up from reference TRBV7-2 and TRBJ2-3, is GAGVSQSPSNKVTEKGKDVELRCDPISGHTALYWYRQSLGQGLEFLIYFQGNSAPDKSGLPSDRFSAERTGGSVSTLTIQRTQQEDSAVYLCASSLEATGLVTDTQYFGPGTRLTVL.